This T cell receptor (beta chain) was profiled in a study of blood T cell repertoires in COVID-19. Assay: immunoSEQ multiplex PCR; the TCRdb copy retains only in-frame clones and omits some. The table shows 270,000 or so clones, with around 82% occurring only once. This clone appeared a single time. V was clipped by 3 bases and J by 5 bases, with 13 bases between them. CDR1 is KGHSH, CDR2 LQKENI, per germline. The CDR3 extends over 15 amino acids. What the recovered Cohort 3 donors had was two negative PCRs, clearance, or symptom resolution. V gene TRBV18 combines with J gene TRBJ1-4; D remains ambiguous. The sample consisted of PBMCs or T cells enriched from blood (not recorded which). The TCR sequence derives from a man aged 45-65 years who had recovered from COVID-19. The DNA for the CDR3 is TGTGCCAGCTCACCTTCGGAGGCTCGGAATGAAAAACTGTTTTTT. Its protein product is CASSPSEARNEKLFF.